The 21 T cell receptor beta chains below come from one sample, sequenced in a study of OX40 agonist ivuxolimab in advanced cancers. Some clones are missing from TCRdb's copy, which holds only in-frame ones; the method was immunoSEQ multiplex PCR. Among more than 9,000 clones, 63% were seen once, and the ten largest hold about 43%. The material was CD4+ or CD8+ T cells sorted from blood, obtained in a trial of the OX40 agonist ivuxolimab. The receptors derive from an adult with an advanced solid tumor such as melanoma, head and neck, liver or kidney cancer.

CDR3 nucleotides: TGTGCCAGCAGTTTTCGGGGGCGCAAATACGAGCAGTACTTC. It translates to CASSFRGRKYEQYF. This chain joins TRBV28 and TRBJ2-5; D is possibly TRBD1 or TRBD2 (6 bases each). TRBJ2-7 explains the end of the DNA better; the J call may be wrong. The V gene's germline CDR1 is MDHEN and CDR2 SYDVKM. The CDR3 consists of 14 residues.

This chain connects TRBV5-1 to TRBJ2-1; possibly TRBD1 for D (5 bases). V was pared by 2 bases and J by 7 bases, with 16 bases between. Germline V gives CDR1 SGHRS, CDR2 YFSETQ. This CDR3 spans 15 amino acids. CDR3 coding DNA: TGCGCCAGCAGCTTCGGTGTAGTTAAGGGGAATGAGCAGTTCTTC. It is translated as CASSFGVVKGNEQFF.

This clone came up many times. The chain links TRBV4-1 to TRBJ1-2, with D perhaps TRBD1 (5 bases). The CDR3 runs to 16 residues. In germline, CDR1 is MGHRA, CDR2 YSYEKL. V dropped 0 bases and J dropped 7 bases, with 18 bases sitting between them. This CDR3 is CASSQEWGGQQRGYTF. The CDR3 DNA sequence: TGCGCCAGCAGCCAAGAATGGGGCGGCCAACAGCGTGGCTACACCTTC.

The V gene is TRBV9, the J gene TRBJ2-7; D call uncertain. The CDR3 sequence is 14 residues long. The germline gives CDR1 SGDLS, CDR2 YYNGEE. V lost 0 bases and J lost 3, with 10 bases in between. The CDR3 DNA reads as TGTGCCAGCAGCGTAGACGCAACTATCTACGAGCAGTACTTC. This translates into CASSVDATIYEQYF.

The chain uses TRBV19 and TRBJ1-5; D gene unclear. Trimming removed 5 bases from V and 10 bases from J, with 6 bases in between. This CDR3 region has 10 residues. Germline V CDR1 and CDR2: LNHDA, SQIVND (reference sequence). In DNA, the CDR3 is TGTGCCAGTAGTGACTTTCCCCAGCATTTT. Encoded protein: CASSDFPQHF.

This clone was seen a single time. The gene calls are TRBV6-6 and TRBJ1-1; D not resolved. Germline-derived CDR1 and CDR2 are MNHNY and SVGAGI (reference sequence). The V end lost 8 bases, the J end lost 4 bases, and 8 bases lay between the germline ends. This CDR3 has 11 residues. CDR3 protein: CASGPGTEAFF. Here the CDR3 DNA reads TGTGCCAGCGGCCCAGGCACTGAAGCTTTCTTT.

The genes are TRBV7-8 and TRBJ1-2; D is unclear. Trimming removed 2 bases at V and 6 bases at J, with 7 bases between. The CDR3 has 12 amino acids. CDR1 and CDR2 from the germline V gene are SGHVS and FQNEAQ. The CDR3 nucleotides read TGTGCCAGCAGCTTAATCGATGATGGCTACACCTTC. It specifies CASSLIDDGYTF.

The genes are TRBV6-1 and TRBJ2-7; D ambiguous. CDR1 is MNHNS, CDR2 SASEGT, per germline. Deletions cut 7 bases from V and 4 bases from J, with 17 bases between. The CDR3 totals 14 residues. The CDR3 DNA reads as TGTGCCAGCATGAGGTCAGGTTATAGGTACGAGCAGTACTTC. Protein: CASMRSGYRYEQYF.

This clone was observed a single time. J is TRBJ2-2 and V is TRBV11-2; 13 nucleotides line up with TRBD2. The CDR3 runs to 16 residues. From germline, CDR1 is SGHAT and CDR2 FQNNGV. With V trimmed by 6 bases and J by 5 bases, 6 bases remained unmatched. The CDR3 region has the DNA TGTGCCAGCAGGAATCGACTAGCGGGAGGAACCGGGGAGCTGTTTTTT. It is translated as CASRNRLAGGTGELFF. The variable domain in full, completed from reference TRBV11-2 and TRBJ2-2, reads EAGVAQSPRYKIIEKRQSVAFWCNPISGHATLYWYQQILGQGPKLLIQFQNNGVVDDSQLPKDRFSAERLKGVDSTLKIQPAKLEDSAVYLCASRNRLAGGTGELFFGEGSRLTVL.

V is TRBV5-1 and J is TRBJ1-2; 8 bases match TRBD1. V gave up 1 base and J gave up 4 bases; unmatched junction bases: 6. The CDR3 loop spans 15 amino acids. Germline V gives CDR1 SGHRS, CDR2 YFSETQ. CDR3 bases: TGCGCCAGCAGCTTGTGGACAGGGTCTTCCTATGGCTACACCTTC. It yields the protein CASSLWTGSSYGYTF.

This clone has more than one count but fewer than ten. The rearrangement uses TRBV7-9 and TRBJ2-7; D unresolved. The length of the CDR3 is 15 residues. Trimming cost V 4 bases and J 1 base, with 14 bases left between them. CDR1 SEHNR and CDR2 FQNEAQ come from the germline V gene (reference sequence). CDR3 sequence reads: CASSWLGRGSYEQYF. The CDR3 DNA sequence: TGTGCCAGCAGCTGGCTTGGTCGCGGTTCCTACGAGCAGTACTTC. Full variable domain (rest looked up from reference TRBV7-9 and TRBJ2-7): DTGVSQNPRHKITKRGQNVTFRCDPISEHNRLYWYRQTLGQGPEFLTYFQNEAQLEKSRLLSDRFSAERPKGSFSTLEIQRTEQGDSAMYLCASSWLGRGSYEQYFGPGTRLTVT.

V usage is TRBV6-5 and J usage is TRBJ2-5, with no clear D. The J call may not be correct, given that the DNA end is closer to TRBJ2-7. The CDR3 runs 11 residues. CDR1 is MNHEY, CDR2 SVGAGI, per germline. The CDR3 bases are TGTGCCAGCACCGAAGGGTACGAGCAGTACTTC. It is translated as CASTEGYEQYF.

V gene TRBV14 combines with J gene TRBJ2-2; D gene ambiguous. Germline V gene lookup returns CDR1 SGHDN and CDR2 FVKESK. Trimming stripped 4 bases from V and 0 bases from J, with 12 bases between. This CDR3 spans 16 amino acids. The CDR3 here is CASSPYLLSNTGELFF. CDR3 sequence (DNA): TGTGCCAGCAGCCCGTACCTTCTGTCGAACACCGGGGAGCTGTTTTTT.

J is TRBJ2-7 and V is TRBV10-3; TRBD2 matches at 13 bases. The V segment lost 10 bases and the J segment 6 bases; nucleotides outside the gene matches: 15. Germline V CDR1 and CDR2: ENHRY, SYGVKD. The CDR3 is made up of 16 amino acids. The CDR3 is CASRTTSGRTPLEQYF. Here the CDR3 DNA reads TGTGCCAGCAGAACGACTAGCGGGAGGACCCCTCTCGAGCAGTACTTC.

This clone was counted a single time. The chain has TRBV5-1 and TRBJ2-7, with D hard to call. The CDR3 has 14 residues. Deletions cut 1 base from V and 6 bases from J, with 14 bases between. Germline V gene data show CDR1 as SGHRS and CDR2 as YFSETQ. The CDR3 spells CASSLSSSTREQYF. The CDR3 DNA follows: TGCGCCAGCAGCTTGTCATCTAGTACCCGCGAGCAGTACTTC.

The V call is TRBV7-8, the J call TRBJ1-3; no definite D call. V was shortened by 1 base and J by 4 bases, with 11 bases between the two germline ends. This CDR3 has 15 amino acids. CDR1 and CDR2 from the germline V gene are SGHVS and FQNEAQ. This CDR3 is CASSLVGLAGNTIYF. The CDR3 DNA reads as TGTGCCAGCAGCTTAGTTGGTTTGGCCGGAAACACCATATATTTT.

J is TRBJ2-3 and V is TRBV7-9; 9 bases are a match to TRBD2. The germline V gene has CDR1 SEHNR and CDR2 FQNEAQ (reference sequence). The trim removed 2 bases at V and 4 bases at J, leaving 7 bases unmatched. The CDR3 is made up of 16 amino acids. The CDR3 DNA follows: TGTGCCAGCAGCTTACTCGATAGCGGGAGTGCAGATACGCAGTATTTT. Its translation: CASSLLDSGSADTQYF.

This CDR3 is CASSGGTSGRAGKTQYF. The CDR3 bases are TGTGCCAGCAGTGGAGGGACTAGCGGGAGGGCCGGGAAGACCCAGTACTTC. The chain links TRBV2 to TRBJ2-5, with TRBD2 matching 16 bases. Germline CDR1 is SNHLY and CDR2 is FYNNEI. Trimming at V came to 4 bases and at J to 6 bases, leaving 8 bases not matched to a gene. The CDR3 length is 17 residues.

In its sample, this clone was seen once. The chain carries TRBV9 and TRBJ1-2, with a tentative D call TRBD1 (6 bases). Trimming pared 3 bases from V and 6 bases from J, leaving 9 bases between. Germline V lookup: CDR1 SGDLS, CDR2 YYNGEE. This CDR3 has 12 amino acids. CDR3 region: CASSATGNGYTF. Written as DNA, the CDR3 is TGTGCCAGCAGCGCAACAGGGAATGGCTACACCTTC.

The V call is TRBV30, the J call TRBJ1-5, with 7 bases fitting TRBD1. V shed 3 bases, J shed 7 bases, and the junction held 6 bases outside the gene matches. The CDR3 extends over 13 amino acids. Germline lookup yields CDR1 GTSNPN and CDR2 SVGIG (reference sequence). CDR3 coding DNA: TGTGCCTGGAGAGGGGGCAATACCCAGCCCCAGCATTTT. As protein: CAWRGGNTQPQHF.

The chain links TRBV6-1 to TRBJ1-1; tentative D call: TRBD1 (5 bases). Germline V gives CDR1 MNHNS, CDR2 SASEGT. The CDR3 contains 13 residues. V lost 10 bases and J 5 bases, leaving 17 bases between the germline ends. CDR3 sequence reads: CATAAGGRTEAFF. Written as DNA, the CDR3 is TGTGCCACCGCGGCTGGGGGTCGGACTGAAGCTTTCTTT.